Presented here are 13 T cell receptor beta chains from one specimen sequenced in a study of PD-1 blockade in classical Hodgkin lymphoma. This sample's time point: cycle 4 day 1 (C4D1), after five to seven weeks of nivolumab. All trial patients relapsed after autologous stem cell transplantation. Method: immunoSEQ multiplex PCR; TCRdb's copy keeps in-frame clones and lacks some. The sample yields roughly 21,000 clones, approximately 85% seen once. The starting material was peripheral blood mononuclear cells (PBMCs), obtained before the fourth cycle of nivolumab. These receptors were collected from a human donor with classical Hodgkin lymphoma.

This clone was detected once. The chain employs TRBV18 and TRBJ1-5; D is undetermined. The CDR3 sequence is 17 residues long. Germline lookup yields CDR1 KGHSH and CDR2 LQKENI. Trimming left V 6 bases short and J 0 bases short, with 18 bases between. For the CDR3, the DNA is TGTGCCAGCTCCTCAAACCCCCCGGGGAATAGCAATCAGCCCCAGCATTTT. Its translation: CASSSNPPGNSNQPQHF.

The genes are TRBV25-1 and TRBJ1-3; D might be TRBD1 (5 bases). Trimming pared 1 base from V and 4 bases from J, leaving 14 bases between. Germline CDR1 and CDR2: MGHDK and SYGVNS. The CDR3 sequence is 16 residues long. For the CDR3, the DNA is TGTGCCAGCAGTGAATTTAGTGGGGCTTTAGGAAACACCATATATTTT. It is translated as CASSEFSGALGNTIYF.

J is TRBJ2-1 and V is TRBV11-3; 9 bases line up with TRBD1. Germline V gene lookup returns CDR1 SGHNT and CDR2 YENEEA. Unmatched junction bases numbered 4, after V lost 4 bases and J lost 9 bases. This CDR3 has 13 amino acids. CDR3 coding DNA: TGTGCCAGCAGCTGGGACAGGGTAACTGAGCAGTTCTTC. Translated, it gives CASSWDRVTEQFF. Drawing the rest from reference TRBV11-3 and TRBJ2-1, the complete variable domain is EAGVVQSPRYKIIEKKQPVAFWCNPISGHNTLYWYLQNLGQGPELLIRYENEEAVDDSQLPKDRFSAERLKGVDSTLKIQPAELGDSAVYLCASSWDRVTEQFFGPGTRLTVL.

This rearrangement joins TRBV4-2 to TRBJ1-2; D is unresolved. Trimming removed 1 base at V and 6 bases at J, with 12 bases between. The CDR3 runs 14 residues. CDR1 is LGHNA and CDR2 is YNFKEQ in the germline V gene. The CDR3 spells CASSQGVGRDGYTF. The DNA of the CDR3 is TGTGCCAGCAGCCAAGGGGTAGGGAGGGATGGCTACACCTTC.

V gene TRBV6-1 combines with J gene TRBJ2-3; maybe TRBD1 (5 bases). V was clipped by 2 bases and J by 1 base, with 13 bases between them. From germline, CDR1 is MNHNS and CDR2 SASEGT. The CDR3 has 16 amino acids. CDR3 coding DNA: TGTGCCAGCAGTGAATTCGGACACCCTCGCACAGATACGCAGTATTTT. Translating gives CASSEFGHPRTDTQYF.

The V gene is TRBV19, the J gene TRBJ1-5; TRBD1 is a possible D gene (5 bases). Germline-derived CDR1 and CDR2 are LNHDA and SQIVND (reference sequence). The CDR3 totals 13 residues. Trimming took 3 bases from V and 6 from J, leaving 9 bases between them. The CDR3 DNA reads TGTGCCAGTAGTATCAGGGTTAGTCAGCCCCAGCATTTT. The encoded protein is CASSIRVSQPQHF.

With regard to this clone: The same CDR3 is also encoded by other DNA sequences in this sample. The chain links TRBV6-6 to TRBJ1-1, with 11 positions matching TRBD1. The germline CDR1 and CDR2 sequences are MNHNY and SVGAGI (reference sequence). CDR3 size: 16 residues. V was clipped by 8 bases and J by 1 base; unmatched bases: 9. The CDR3 sequence is CASGRTGGARNTEAFF. CDR3 nucleotide sequence: TGTGCCAGCGGTAGGACAGGGGGCGCCAGGAACACTGAAGCTTTCTTT.

This sequence joins TRBV6-5 and TRBJ2-7; 9 bases fit TRBD1. The V gene's germline CDR1 is MNHEY and CDR2 SVGAGI. Trimming took 1 base from V and 2 from J; bases not matched to a gene: 3. The CDR3 is 15 amino acids. The CDR3 nucleotides are TGTGCCAGCAGTTACTTGACAGGGGGGGCCTACGAGCAGTACTTC. It encodes CASSYLTGGAYEQYF.

The V call is TRBV18, the J call TRBJ2-4; TRBD1 matches 7 bases. This CDR3 is 14 amino acids long. Trimming took 4 bases from V and 10 from J; bases not matched to a gene: 10. The germline V gene encodes CDR1 KGHSH and CDR2 LQKENI. The CDR3 DNA follows: TGTGCCAGCTCACAGGAGACAGGGCGAGGGATTCAGTACTTC. This encodes CASSQETGRGIQYF.

The CDR3 DNA is TGTGCCAGCGGGGGGGACAACCCTAACTATGGCTACACCTTC. Protein product: CASGGDNPNYGYTF. The chain joins TRBV27 to TRBJ1-2, with D possibly matching TRBD1 (6 bases). The germline gives CDR1 MNHEY, CDR2 SMNVEV (reference sequence). V lost 8 bases and J 0 bases, leaving 13 bases between the germline ends. The CDR3 contains 14 residues.

This chain links TRBV2 with TRBJ2-7; TRBD2 matches 8 bases. J gave up 5 bases and V 0 bases, and 9 bases lay outside the gene matches. This CDR3 has 16 residues. The germline V gene encodes CDR1 SNHLY and CDR2 FYNNEI. This CDR3 is CASSEALGGARHEQYF. The CDR3, as DNA: TGTGCCAGCAGTGAAGCGCTCGGGGGGGCGCGGCACGAGCAGTACTTC.

The chain is built from TRBV5-5 and TRBJ1-1, with 11 bases that match TRBD1. Germline loops: CDR1 SGHKS, CDR2 YYEKEE (reference sequence). The junction had 3 bases not matched to a gene; V was cut back by 0 bases and J by 5 bases. The CDR3 spans 15 residues. The CDR3 spells CASSLGDRGKTEAFF. The CDR3 coding sequence is TGTGCCAGCAGCTTGGGGGACAGGGGGAAGACTGAAGCTTTCTTT.

Comments on this clone: Other DNA sequences from this sample encode an identical CDR3 as well. The rearrangement links TRBV27 to TRBJ2-1; 10 nucleotides match TRBD1. Trimming cost V 2 bases and J 2 bases; bases outside gene matches: 0. Per the germline V gene, CDR1 is MNHEY and CDR2 is SMNVEV (reference sequence). The CDR3 length is 15 residues. The CDR3 region is CASSLGTGAYNEQFF. For the CDR3, the DNA is TGTGCCAGCAGTTTAGGGACAGGGGCCTACAATGAGCAGTTCTTC.